The 14 T cell receptor beta chains given below trace back to one sample, sequenced in a study of T cell repertoires in cytomegalovirus infection. The antigens these receptors bind are not known. One entry per CDR3 protein, called by TCRdb with MiXCR from the reads. The sample yields some 560,000 distinct CDR3 sequences, around two fifths seen once. The sequenced sample was cultured PBMCs, obtained from culture after CMV antigen stimulation. The receptors here all came from a human donor in good health (CMV status not recorded). Some clones in this sample may be carry-over from other donors' samples.

This clonotype was seen a handful of times. This chain joins TRBV7-8 and TRBJ2-7, with D uncertain. This CDR3 is built from 13 residues. Germline CDR1 reads SGHVS; CDR2 reads FQNEAQ. Trimming removed 1 base at V and 3 bases at J, with 7 bases between. The CDR3 DNA sequence: TGTGCCAGCAGCTTAGAACTGATCTACGAGCAGTACTTC. Translation gives CASSLELIYEQYF.

This clonotype was observed at least ten times. CDR3 sequence (DNA): TGTGCCAGCAGCCTTGAAACAGGGATGAACACTGAAGCTTTCTTT. Amino acid sequence: CASSLETGMNTEAFF. The gene calls are TRBV7-2 and TRBJ1-1; possible D gene TRBD1, 6 bases. The germline V gene has CDR1 SGHTA and CDR2 FQGNSA. The CDR3 runs 15 residues. V was pared by 5 bases and J by 0 bases, with 13 bases between.

J is TRBJ1-5 and V is TRBV30; 9 nucleotides agree with TRBD1. Germline V gene sequence: CDR1 GTSNPN, CDR2 SVGIG (reference sequence). V gave up 5 bases and J gave up 4 bases; unmatched junction bases: 6. The CDR3 consists of 14 residues. In DNA, the CDR3 is TGTGCCTGGTCGCCGGGACAGGGTAATCAGCCCCAGCATTTT. Protein: CAWSPGQGNQPQHF.

This chain joins TRBV20-1 and TRBJ2-1; 10 nucleotides match TRBD2. Trimming removed 3 bases from V and 6 bases from J; junction bases left unmatched: 8. The CDR3 is 15 amino acids. CDR1 is DFQATT and CDR2 is SNEGSKA in the germline V gene (reference sequence). Written as DNA, the CDR3 is TGCAGTGCTAGTGGGGGGACTAGCGTAAGCAATGAGCAGTTCTTC. It translates to CSASGGTSVSNEQFF.

The V call is TRBV2, the J call TRBJ1-5; D is possibly TRBD1 (6 bases). V lost 6 bases and J lost 5, with 14 bases in between. CDR1 SNHLY and CDR2 FYNNEI come from the germline V gene. The CDR3 is made up of 14 amino acids. CDR3 region: CASRGQNRHQPQHF. CDR3 in DNA: TGTGCCAGCAGGGGACAAAATCGCCATCAGCCCCAGCATTTT.

The chain joins TRBV7-9 to TRBJ1-2; TRBD1 matches 7 bases. Germline V gene sequence: CDR1 SEHNR, CDR2 FQNEAQ (reference sequence). V was clipped by 5 bases and J by 4 bases; unmatched bases: 13. This CDR3 comprises 16 residues. The DNA for the CDR3 is TGTGCCAGCAGCCACCTGTCCCTTACAGGGGCCTATGGCTACACCTTC. It specifies CASSHLSLTGAYGYTF.

The sample holds many counts of this clonotype. CDR3 nucleotide sequence: TGTGCCAGCAGCCTCAGTAGAAGCTACGAGCAGTACTTC. Its protein is CASSLSRSYEQYF. The V and J genes are TRBV7-2 and TRBJ2-7; D gene ambiguous. Trimming cost V 5 bases and J 3 bases, with 11 bases left between them. CDR3 size: 13 residues. Germline V gene lookup returns CDR1 SGHTA and CDR2 FQGNSA.

The chain combines TRBV27 with TRBJ2-3; D perhaps matches TRBD2 (6 bases). V was cut by 4 bases and J by 0 bases, with 14 bases left in between. Per germline, CDR1 MNHEY and CDR2 SMNVEV (reference sequence). The CDR3 sequence is 16 residues long. The DNA of the CDR3 is TGTGCCAGCAGTTCCCTCCGGGCGGGGAGCACAGATACGCAGTATTTT. This encodes CASSSLRAGSTDTQYF.

The rearrangement links TRBV7-2 to TRBJ2-3; tentatively, D is TRBD2 (5 bases). The length of the CDR3 is 13 residues. CDR1 and CDR2 from the germline V gene are SGHTA and FQGNSA. V was shortened by 7 bases and J by 1 base, with 9 bases between the two germline ends. The CDR3 spells CASMWRGTDTQYF. CDR3 nucleotides: TGTGCCAGCATGTGGCGGGGCACAGATACGCAGTATTTT.

V and J are TRBV4-3 and TRBJ2-5, with TRBD1 matching over 10 bases. CDR1 is LGHNA and CDR2 is YSLEER in the germline V gene. Unmatched junction bases numbered 3, after V lost 0 bases and J lost 5 bases. The CDR3 is 15 amino acids. The CDR3 DNA follows: TGCGCCAGCAGCCAAGAGACAGGGGGCTGGGAGACCCAGTACTTC. Protein product: CASSQETGGWETQYF.

The chain recombines TRBV7-6 with TRBJ1-3; no reliable D call. Germline CDR1 is SGHVS and CDR2 is FNYEAQ. The CDR3 contains 14 residues. Trimming removed 5 bases from V and 8 bases from J, with 16 bases in between. The CDR3 loop reads CASSPILAWDTIYF. The CDR3 coding sequence is TGTGCCAGCAGCCCGATCCTGGCGTGGGACACCATATATTTT.

This clonotype was recorded a few times. This chain links TRBV7-9 with TRBJ1-6; D might be TRBD1 (5 bases). V was clipped by 6 bases and J by 8 bases, with 14 bases between them. This CDR3 contains 14 residues. Germline values: CDR1 SEHNR, CDR2 FQNEAQ (reference sequence). The DNA of the CDR3 is TGTGCCAGCAGAACTACGGGGCGCGATTCACCCCTCCACTTT. The encoded protein is CASRTTGRDSPLHF.

V usage is TRBV12-3 or TRBV12-4 and J usage is TRBJ1-5; 9 bases map to TRBD1. The CDR3 consists of 15 residues. The trim removed 6 bases at V and 7 bases at J, leaving 10 bases unmatched. The CDR3: CASSLQGAILQPQHF. CDR3 nucleotides: TGTGCCAGCAGCCTACAGGGGGCCATTTTGCAGCCCCAGCATTTT.

The CDR3 loop reads CASSRRTQTHFYEQYF. CDR3 in DNA: TGTGCCAGCAGTAGAAGAACCCAAACACACTTCTACGAGCAGTACTTC. This chain joins TRBV12-3 or TRBV12-4 and TRBJ2-7; D is ambiguous. CDR3 length: 16 residues. Trimming left V 5 bases short and J 3 bases short, with 20 bases between.